This T cell receptor (beta chain) was found in a study of blood T cell repertoires in COVID-19. About the research overall: Sites in the United States, Italy and Spain provided acute and convalescent COVID-19 samples. Sample material is recorded as cDNA or gDNA derived from T cells, B-cell-depleted T cells, or PBMCs.

In the original analysis: Estimated nucleated cell counts came from reference gene primer amplification. The table came from immunoSEQ multiplex PCR; TCRdb's copy has only in-frame clones and leaves some out. V and J calls and clone size are copied from that table; D and trimming were computed from the DNA. The table shows about 75,000 clones, with 75% to 90% occurring only once. Seattle enrolled patients during active infection and tracked them longitudinally. This CDR3 is built from 16 residues. The ends were cut back, 4 bases at V and 7 bases at J, with 20 bases in the middle. The germline V gene encodes CDR1 SGHTA and CDR2 FQGNSA.

The receptor was isolated from a man older than 75 with COVID-19, enrolled during active disease. The rearrangement links TRBV7-2 to TRBJ1-5; tentative D call: TRBD1 (5 bases). The sequenced sample consisted of peripheral blood. CDR3 in amino acids: CASSYYSVTERQPQHF. CDR3 coding DNA: TGTGCCAGCAGCTACTACAGCGTGACAGAAAGGCAGCCCCAGCATTTT.